Sequencing of this T cell receptor (beta chain) was carried out in a study of blood T cell repertoires in COVID-19. The ends were cut back, 2 bases at V and 0 bases at J, with 11 bases in the middle. The CDR3 is 16 amino acids. CDR1 is LNHDA and CDR2 is SQIVND in the germline V gene (reference sequence). Method: immunoSEQ multiplex PCR; TCRdb's copy keeps in-frame clones and lacks some. There are 250,000 to 350,000 clones in the sample; around 90% occur only once, and approximately 4% lies in the top ten. This clone is a singleton in its sample. The rearrangement joins TRBV19 to TRBJ1-5; D gene uncertain. The sequence was collected from a woman younger than 30 with acute COVID-19. The specimen sequenced was PBMCs or T cells enriched from blood (not recorded which). CDR3 sequence reads: CASSILTGFSNQPQHF. The CDR3 bases are TGTGCCAGTAGTATACTAACCGGTTTTAGCAATCAGCCCCAGCATTTT.